These T cell receptor beta chains were read from a single sample in a study of T cell responses to AZD1222 COVID-19 vaccine. Here immunoSEQ multiplex PCR was the method, and the copy in TCRdb shows in-frame clones only, minus some. The sample gives 130,000 to 150,000 clones, approximately 90% of which show up once; around 5% is in the top ten. Source: peripheral blood, taken on day 0 of AZD1222 vaccination. These receptors originate from an adult in good health. Each CDR3 is given with its conserved first and last residue. Fields, in order: J gene, clone size, V gene, D gene, CDR3 DNA, CDR3 protein. D genes are given only for firm matches. Size tells how often a clone was seen (once, few, many) or the class of an expanded clone, and some rows leave it out.

j_call: TRBJ2-7
clone_size: -
v_call: TRBV7-5
d_call: -
cdr3_nt: TGTGTCAGAAGCTTGGGCGACGGCTCCTACGAGCAGTACTTC
cdr3_aa: CVRSLGDGSYEQYF

j_call: TRBJ1-3
clone_size: -
v_call: TRBV2
d_call: TRBD1
cdr3_nt: TGTGCCAGCAGTGCCAGAGGGGGCCCCGGCGGAAACACCATATATTTT
cdr3_aa: CASSARGGPGGNTIYF

j_call: TRBJ1-1
clone_size: -
v_call: TRBV11-3
d_call: -
cdr3_nt: TGTGCCAGCAGCCTTAGATGGAACACTGAAGCTTTCTTT
cdr3_aa: CASSLRWNTEAFF

j_call: TRBJ1-1
clone_size: -
v_call: TRBV28
d_call: TRBD1
cdr3_nt: TGTGCCAGCAGTTTGATGGGACAGCTGGAAGGAGCTTTCTTT
cdr3_aa: CASSLMGQLEGAFF

j_call: TRBJ1-2
clone_size: -
v_call: TRBV28
d_call: -
cdr3_nt: TGTGCCAGCAGTTCTGGGGCCCCCAGGGGCTACACCTTC
cdr3_aa: CASSSGAPRGYTF

j_call: TRBJ1-5
clone_size: -
v_call: TRBV13
d_call: -
cdr3_nt: TGTGCCAGCAGCTTAGGTCAAGGAGGTCTTTCGTTCGGACAGCCCCAGCATTTT
cdr3_aa: CASSLGQGGLSFGQPQHF

j_call: TRBJ2-1
clone_size: -
v_call: TRBV28
d_call: -
cdr3_nt: TGTGCCAGCGCCCTACTAGGCAAGAACAATGAGCAGTTCTTC
cdr3_aa: CASALLGKNNEQFF

j_call: TRBJ2-6
clone_size: -
v_call: TRBV5-1
d_call: -
cdr3_nt: TGCGCCAGCAGCAAGACAGGTGGGTCTGGGGCCAACGTCCTGACTTTC
cdr3_aa: CASSKTGGSGANVLTF

j_call: TRBJ2-2
clone_size: few
v_call: TRBV11-2
d_call: -
cdr3_nt: TGTGCCAGCAGCTTAGAGTCCAGTCACACCGGGGAGCTGTTTTTT
cdr3_aa: CASSLESSHTGELFF

j_call: TRBJ2-5
clone_size: -
v_call: TRBV11-2
d_call: -
cdr3_nt: TGTGCCAGCACCCAGGGGGAGACCCAGTACTTC
cdr3_aa: CASTQGETQYF

j_call: TRBJ1-6
clone_size: -
v_call: TRBV7-2
d_call: -
cdr3_nt: TGTGCCAGCAGCCGGCGACAAGATAATTCACCCCTCCACTTT
cdr3_aa: CASSRRQDNSPLHF

j_call: TRBJ2-7
clone_size: -
v_call: TRBV7-2
d_call: -
cdr3_nt: TGTGCCAGCAGCTTCCTATACGAGCAGTACTTC
cdr3_aa: CASSFLYEQYF

j_call: TRBJ2-7
clone_size: -
v_call: TRBV6-1
d_call: -
cdr3_nt: TGTGCCAGCAGTGAGGGAGGGGGCCGGGACGAGCAGTACTTC
cdr3_aa: CASSEGGGRDEQYF

j_call: TRBJ2-5
clone_size: few
v_call: TRBV29-1
d_call: -
cdr3_nt: TGCAGCGCCGTCGGGCTAGAAGAGACCCAGTACTTC
cdr3_aa: CSAVGLEETQYF

j_call: TRBJ2-2
clone_size: -
v_call: TRBV7-2
d_call: TRBD2
cdr3_nt: TGTGCCAGCAGCTTAGTGAGACTAGCGGGAGGGAACACCGGGGAGCTGTTTTTT
cdr3_aa: CASSLVRLAGGNTGELFF

j_call: TRBJ1-3
clone_size: -
v_call: TRBV11-3
d_call: TRBD1
cdr3_nt: TGTGCCAGCGGTGACAGGGTATCTGGAAACACCATATATTTT
cdr3_aa: CASGDRVSGNTIYF

j_call: TRBJ1-4
clone_size: -
v_call: TRBV30
d_call: -
cdr3_nt: TGTGCCTGGAGTCTCAGGGACCGGAGGAATGAAAAACTGTTTTTT
cdr3_aa: CAWSLRDRRNEKLFF

j_call: TRBJ2-7
clone_size: -
v_call: TRBV4-2
d_call: -
cdr3_nt: TGTGCCAGCAGCCAAGTAGCAGCCACCTACGAGCAGTACTTC
cdr3_aa: CASSQVAATYEQYF

j_call: TRBJ1-3
clone_size: -
v_call: TRBV21-1
d_call: -
cdr3_nt: TGTGCCAGCAGCAACCAGAGCAACAGGTACTCTGGAAACACCATATATTTT
cdr3_aa: CASSNQSNRYSGNTIYF

j_call: TRBJ1-2
clone_size: -
v_call: TRBV14
d_call: -
cdr3_nt: TGTGCCAGCAGCCAAGATGGGGTCCACTATGGCTACACCTTC
cdr3_aa: CASSQDGVHYGYTF

j_call: TRBJ1-5
clone_size: -
v_call: TRBV30
d_call: -
cdr3_nt: TGTGCCTGGAGTGTTCGCAGCGGCAATCAGCCCCAGCATTTT
cdr3_aa: CAWSVRSGNQPQHF

j_call: TRBJ1-1
clone_size: -
v_call: TRBV27
d_call: TRBD1
cdr3_nt: TGTGCCAGCAGTCTGATGAGGGGGCGAACTGAAGCTTTCTTT
cdr3_aa: CASSLMRGRTEAFF

j_call: TRBJ2-1
clone_size: -
v_call: TRBV10-1
d_call: -
cdr3_nt: TGCGCCAGCAGTGAAAGCCTATACAATGAGCAGTTCTTC
cdr3_aa: CASSESLYNEQFF

j_call: TRBJ1-2
clone_size: -
v_call: TRBV6-2/TRBV6-3
d_call: -
cdr3_nt: TGTGCCAGCAGTTACTCTCACAGGGAAGGCTACACCTTC
cdr3_aa: CASSYSHREGYTF

j_call: TRBJ2-2
clone_size: -
v_call: TRBV15
d_call: -
cdr3_nt: TGTGCCACCAGCAGACCGGGACAGAACACCGGGGAGCTGTTTTTT
cdr3_aa: CATSRPGQNTGELFF

j_call: TRBJ1-5
clone_size: once
v_call: TRBV5-1
d_call: -
cdr3_nt: TGCGCCAGCAGCTTGGCGGGGGCAGGACAGCCCCAGCATTTT
cdr3_aa: CASSLAGAGQPQHF

j_call: TRBJ1-2
clone_size: -
v_call: TRBV7-2
d_call: -
cdr3_nt: TGTGCCAGCAGCTTAACTCGCTATGGCTACACCTTC
cdr3_aa: CASSLTRYGYTF

j_call: TRBJ1-3
clone_size: -
v_call: TRBV27
d_call: -
cdr3_nt: TGTGCCAGCAGTCGGGGCTTTGACTCTGGAAACACCATATATTTT
cdr3_aa: CASSRGFDSGNTIYF

j_call: TRBJ2-7
clone_size: -
v_call: TRBV7-9
d_call: TRBD1
cdr3_nt: TGTGCCAGCAGCTTTGTAGGACAGGGGGCCTACGAGCAGTACTTC
cdr3_aa: CASSFVGQGAYEQYF

j_call: TRBJ2-7
clone_size: -
v_call: TRBV2
d_call: -
cdr3_nt: TGTGCCAGTTCCGAGCCTACGACCTACGAGCAGTACTTC
cdr3_aa: CASSEPTTYEQYF

j_call: TRBJ1-1
clone_size: -
v_call: TRBV28
d_call: -
cdr3_nt: TGTGCCAGCAGTTTATACACTGAAGCTTTCTTT
cdr3_aa: CASSLYTEAFF

j_call: TRBJ2-3
clone_size: -
v_call: TRBV9
d_call: TRBD2
cdr3_nt: TGTGCCAGCAGCGTAGATCTCCTAGCGGGAAGGAATACGCAGTATTTT
cdr3_aa: CASSVDLLAGRNTQYF

j_call: TRBJ2-2
clone_size: -
v_call: TRBV28
d_call: TRBD2
cdr3_nt: TGTGCCAGCAGGGCAGGACTAGCGACTGGCGAGGGGGAGCTGTTTTTT
cdr3_aa: CASRAGLATGEGELFF